This entry describes one TCR beta chain. In germline, CDR1 is MNHEY, CDR2 SMNVEV (reference sequence). The CDR3 extends over 19 amino acids. J lost 0 bases, V lost 5 bases, and 11 bases had no gene match. The sample is drawn from a study of blood T cell repertoires in COVID-19. Study in general: COVID-19 samples from acute and convalescent phases originated in the United States, Italy and Spain. Sources were T cells, B-cell-depleted T cells, or PBMCs; the material itself was cDNA or gDNA.

Sequencing was performed with immunoSEQ multiplex PCR; in TCRdb, only in-frame clones are kept and a portion is missing. The sample holds some 170,000 clones; 85% are singletons and the top ten take roughly 1%. The receptor was derived from a middle-aged man with acute or convalescent COVID-19. The genes are TRBV27 and TRBJ1-5, with 12 bases matching TRBD1. The sequenced material came from peripheral blood. CDR3 residues: CASSVKGTGGVHSNQPQHF. The DNA for the CDR3 is TGTGCCAGCAGTGTAAAAGGGACAGGGGGCGTACATAGCAATCAGCCCCAGCATTTT.